This T cell receptor (beta chain) originates from a study of OX40 agonist ivuxolimab in advanced cancers. Study summary: Recorded diagnoses for dose-escalation patients were hepatocellular carcinoma, melanoma, renal cell or head and neck cancer.

Study results and limitations: The study observed clonal expansion of CD4+ and CD8+ blood T cells by week 6 at 0.1 to 3.0 mg/kg. Among some nonresponders, normalized T-cell clonal expansion was also low.

The germline CDR1 and CDR2 sequences are SGHNT and YYREEE (reference sequence). The CDR3 covers 14 residues. The trim removed 2 bases at V and 5 bases at J, leaving 5 bases unmatched. Only in-frame clones appear in the TCRdb table, and some are missing; sequencing was by immunoSEQ multiplex PCR. The sample lists approximately 65,000 clones, 70% to 90% occurring once. Patients were excluded for autoimmune disease history or systemic immunosuppression. Remarks on this clone: Antigen specificity is unknown.

The sample consisted of CD4+ or CD8+ T cells sorted from blood, taken in a trial of the OX40 agonist ivuxolimab. This TCR came from an adult with an advanced solid tumor such as melanoma, head and neck, liver or kidney cancer. This chain connects TRBV5-4 to TRBJ2-5; 8 positions agree with TRBD2. The CDR3 bases are TGTGCCAGCAGCTTTGGACTAGCTGGGGAGACCCAGTACTTC. Amino acids: CASSFGLAGETQYF.